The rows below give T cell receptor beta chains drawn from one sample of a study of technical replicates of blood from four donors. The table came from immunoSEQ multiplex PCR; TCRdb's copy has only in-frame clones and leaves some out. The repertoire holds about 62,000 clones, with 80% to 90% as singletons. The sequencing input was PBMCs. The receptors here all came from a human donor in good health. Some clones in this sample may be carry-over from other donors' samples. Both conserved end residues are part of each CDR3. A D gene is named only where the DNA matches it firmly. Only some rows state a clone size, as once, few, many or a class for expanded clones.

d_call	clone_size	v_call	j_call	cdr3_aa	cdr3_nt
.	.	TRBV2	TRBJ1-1	CASSLAENREAFF	TGTGCCAGCAGCCTGGCCGAAAACAGGGAAGCTTTCTTT
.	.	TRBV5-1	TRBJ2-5	CASSLVSGIVQETQYF	TGCGCCAGCAGCTTGGTTTCAGGGATCGTCCAAGAGACCCAGTACTTC
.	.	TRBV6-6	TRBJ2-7	CASSYSGVRGEYEQYF	TGTGCCAGCAGTTACTCCGGGGTCAGGGGGGAATACGAGCAGTACTTC
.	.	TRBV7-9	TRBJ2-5	CASSLARETQYF	TGTGCCAGCAGCTTAGCGCGAGAGACCCAGTACTTC
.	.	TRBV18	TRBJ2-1	CASSQDSYEQFF	TGTGCCAGCTCACAAGATAGTTATGAGCAGTTCTTC
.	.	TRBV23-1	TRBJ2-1	CASSQSPGDRANEQFF	TGCGCCAGCAGTCAATCGCCAGGGGACCGAGCCAATGAGCAGTTCTTC
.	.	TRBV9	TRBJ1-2	CASSPRGGGGLYGYTF	TGTGCCAGCAGCCCGAGGGGAGGGGGAGGGTTATATGGCTACACCTTC
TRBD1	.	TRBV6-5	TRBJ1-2	CASSRRQGRYGYTF	TGTGCCAGCAGCCGACGACAGGGGCGCTATGGCTACACCTTC
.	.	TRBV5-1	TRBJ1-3	CASSLGQLTLSGNTIYF	TGCGCCAGCAGCTTGGGACAGCTTACTCTCTCTGGAAACACCATATATTTT
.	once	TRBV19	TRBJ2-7	CASSTQGDEQYF	TGTGCCAGTAGTACCCAGGGTGACGAGCAGTACTTC
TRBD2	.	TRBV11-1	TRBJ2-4	CASSFSLAGGYIQYF	TGTGCCAGCAGCTTTTCCTTAGCGGGAGGGTACATTCAGTACTTC
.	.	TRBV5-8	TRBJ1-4	CASWGVRREKLFF	TGTGCCAGCTGGGGCGTCCGAAGGGAAAAACTGTTTTTT
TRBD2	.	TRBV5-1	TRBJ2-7	CASSSSGGVPYEQYF	TGCGCCAGCAGCTCCAGCGGGGGGGTACCCTACGAGCAGTACTTC
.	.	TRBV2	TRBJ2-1	CASSDETSGNEQFF	TGTGCCAGCAGTGATGAGACTTCTGGTAATGAGCAGTTCTTC
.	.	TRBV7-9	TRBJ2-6	CASSAGTVSGANVLTF	TGTGCCAGCAGCGCGGGGACAGTCTCTGGGGCCAACGTCCTGACTTTC
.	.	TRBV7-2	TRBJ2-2	CASSLEFSAGELFF	TGTGCCAGCAGCTTAGAATTCTCAGCCGGGGAGCTGTTTTTT
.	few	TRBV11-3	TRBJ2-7	CASSEGGVGYEQYF	TGTGCCAGCAGCGAGGGTGGTGTGGGATACGAGCAGTACTTC
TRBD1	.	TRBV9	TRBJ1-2	CASSPRTGIGYGYTF	TGTGCCAGCAGCCCCCGGACAGGGATTGGGTATGGCTACACCTTC
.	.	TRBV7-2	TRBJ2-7	CASSSDYRAVQYF	TGTGCCAGCAGCTCCGATTACAGGGCCGTGCAGTACTTC
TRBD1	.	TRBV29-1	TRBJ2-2	CSVAGDRANTGELFF	TGCAGCGTTGCCGGGGACAGAGCGAACACCGGGGAGCTGTTTTTT
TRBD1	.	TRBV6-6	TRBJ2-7	CASSRGQLLLYEQYF	TGTGCCAGCAGTCGGGGACAGCTCCTTTTGTACGAGCAGTACTTC
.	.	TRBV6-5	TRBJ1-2	CASSSGSTRFNYGYTF	TGTGCCAGCAGTTCGGGATCCACCCGATTTAACTATGGCTACACCTTC
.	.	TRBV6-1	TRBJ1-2	CASSEAVSNYGYTF	TGTGCCAGCAGTGAAGCAGTCAGTAACTATGGCTACACCTTC
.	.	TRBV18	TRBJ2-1	CASSPRGGATSYNEQFF	TGTGCCAGCTCACCACGGGGTGGGGCAACCTCCTACAATGAGCAGTTCTTC
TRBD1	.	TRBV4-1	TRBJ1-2	CASSPRDRGIGYTF	TGCGCCAGCAGCCCCAGGGACAGGGGAATAGGCTACACCTTC
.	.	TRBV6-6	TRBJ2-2	CASTGWRGTGELFF	TGTGCCAGCACTGGGTGGCGCGGCACCGGGGAGCTGTTTTTT
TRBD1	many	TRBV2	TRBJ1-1	CASVDFRDRGRLTEAFF	TGTGCCAGCGTAGACTTCCGGGACAGGGGGCGATTGACTGAAGCTTTCTTT
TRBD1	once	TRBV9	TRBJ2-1	CASSPRGQQKNEQFF	TGTGCCAGCAGCCCCAGGGGACAGCAGAAGAATGAGCAGTTCTTC
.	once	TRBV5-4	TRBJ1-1	CASSFGGQDDTEAFF	TGTGCCAGCAGCTTTGGGGGCCAGGATGACACTGAAGCTTTCTTT
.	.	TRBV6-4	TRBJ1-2	CASSDREGSGYGYTF	TGTGCCAGCAGTGACCGAGAAGGTTCGGGCTATGGCTACACCTTC
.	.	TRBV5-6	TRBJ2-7	CASSSQYEQYF	TGTGCCAGCAGCTCCCAATACGAGCAGTACTTC
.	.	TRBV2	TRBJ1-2	CASRGDEDGYTF	TGTGCCAGCAGGGGAGATGAGGACGGCTACACCTTC
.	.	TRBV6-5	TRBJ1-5	CASSYSARNQPQHF	TGTGCCAGCAGTTACTCAGCCCGGAATCAGCCCCAGCATTTT
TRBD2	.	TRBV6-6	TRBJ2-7	CASSYAGGGDYEQYF	TGTGCCAGCAGTTACGCCGGTGGGGGGGACTACGAGCAGTACTTC
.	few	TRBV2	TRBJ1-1	CASEGGVGYTEAFF	TGTGCCAGCGAGGGTGGGGTTGGGTACACTGAAGCTTTCTTT
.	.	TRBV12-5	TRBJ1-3	CASGVNLNTIYF	TGTGCTAGTGGTGTCAATTTAAACACCATATATTTT
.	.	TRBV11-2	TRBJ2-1	CASSGVAGRNNEQFF	TGTGCCAGCAGCGGGGTCGCAGGGCGGAACAATGAGCAGTTCTTC
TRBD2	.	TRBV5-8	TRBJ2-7	CASSPWTSGESYEQYF	TGTGCCAGCAGCCCATGGACTAGCGGGGAATCCTACGAGCAGTACTTC
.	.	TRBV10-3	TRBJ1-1	CAISEEGVATEAFF	TGTGCCATCAGTGAGGAAGGGGTGGCCACTGAAGCTTTCTTT
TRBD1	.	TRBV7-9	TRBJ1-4	CASSLDRGNEKLFF	TGTGCCAGCAGCTTAGACAGGGGTAATGAAAAACTGTTTTTT
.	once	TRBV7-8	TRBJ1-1	CASSLGGGTEAFF	TGTGCCAGCAGCTTAGGGGGGGGCACTGAAGCTTTCTTT
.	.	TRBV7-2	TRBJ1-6	CASSSVAGTIKSPLHF	TGTGCCAGCAGCTCCGTGGCCGGGACTATCAAATCACCCCTCCACTTT
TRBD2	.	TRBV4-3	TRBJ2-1	CASSQGTSGGGMNEQFF	TGCGCCAGCAGCCAAGGAACTAGCGGGGGGGGAATGAATGAGCAGTTCTTC
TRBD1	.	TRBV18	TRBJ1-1	CASSPMTGESTEAFF	TGTGCCAGCTCACCAATGACAGGGGAAAGCACTGAAGCTTTCTTT
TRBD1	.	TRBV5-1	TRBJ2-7	CASRAGTGSYEQYF	TGCGCCAGCAGAGCCGGGACAGGGTCGTACGAGCAGTACTTC
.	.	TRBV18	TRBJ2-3	CASSPPRKSLSTDTQYF	TGTGCCAGCTCACCACCCCGCAAAAGTCTAAGCACAGATACGCAGTATTTT
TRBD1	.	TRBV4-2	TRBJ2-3	CASSPTGGQGTDTQYF	TGTGCCAGCAGCCCAACGGGCGGACAGGGCACAGATACGCAGTATTTT
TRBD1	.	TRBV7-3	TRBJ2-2	CASSWDRDTGELFF	TGTGCCAGCAGCTGGGACAGAGACACCGGGGAGCTGTTTTTT
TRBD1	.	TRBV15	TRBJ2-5	CATSGRGRGGTQYF	TGTGCCACCAGCGGCAGGGGGCGCGGCGGGACCCAGTACTTC
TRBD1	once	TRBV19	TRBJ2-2	CASSRGQGAYTGELFF	TGTGCCAGTAGTAGGGGGCAGGGGGCTTACACCGGGGAGCTGTTTTTT
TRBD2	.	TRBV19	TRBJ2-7	CASSLGLAVTYEQYF	TGTGCCAGTAGTCTCGGACTAGCGGTTACCTACGAGCAGTACTTC
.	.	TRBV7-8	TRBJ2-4	CASSLEARQYF	TGTGCCAGCAGCTTAGAAGCGAGACAGTACTTC
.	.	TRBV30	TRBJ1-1	CAWSAQGTEAFF	TGTGCCTGGAGTGCTCAGGGAACTGAAGCTTTCTTT
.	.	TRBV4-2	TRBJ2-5	CASSQALAEETQYF	TGTGCCAGCAGCCAAGCACTAGCTGAAGAGACCCAGTACTTC
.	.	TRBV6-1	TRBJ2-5	CASSGLAQETQYF	TGTGCCAGCAGTGGACTGGCCCAAGAGACCCAGTACTTC
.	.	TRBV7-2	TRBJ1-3	CASSSWPRENSGNTIYF	TGTGCCAGCAGCTCCTGGCCGAGGGAAAACTCTGGAAACACCATATATTTT
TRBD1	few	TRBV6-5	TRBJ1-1	CASSYVGQGMNTEAFF	TGTGCCAGCAGTTATGTGGGACAGGGCATGAACACTGAAGCTTTCTTT
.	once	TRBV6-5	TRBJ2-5	CASSYSTELPGTQYF	TGTGCCAGCAGTTACTCGACGGAACTCCCAGGGACCCAGTACTTC
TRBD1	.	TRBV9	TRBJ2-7	CASSNPDRAEQYF	TGTGCCAGCAGCAATCCTGACAGGGCCGAGCAGTACTTC